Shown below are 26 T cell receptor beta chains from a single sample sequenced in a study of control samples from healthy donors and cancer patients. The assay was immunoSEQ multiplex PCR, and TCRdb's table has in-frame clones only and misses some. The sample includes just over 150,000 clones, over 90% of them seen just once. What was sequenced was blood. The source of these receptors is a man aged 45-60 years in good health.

CDR3 in amino acids: CASSLPGTAYGYTF. CDR3 bases: TGTGCCAGCAGCTTACCTGGGACAGCCTATGGCTACACCTTC. This sequence joins TRBV7-9 and TRBJ1-2; 7 nucleotides match TRBD1. This CDR3 is built from 14 residues. V was pared by 2 bases and J by 4 bases, with 4 bases of the junction left unmatched. Germline V lookup: CDR1 SEHNR, CDR2 FQNEAQ (reference sequence).

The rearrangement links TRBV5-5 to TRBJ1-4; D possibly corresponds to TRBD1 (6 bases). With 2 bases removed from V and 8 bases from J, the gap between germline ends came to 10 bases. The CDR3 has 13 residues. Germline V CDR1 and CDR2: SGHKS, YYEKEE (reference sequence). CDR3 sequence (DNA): TGTGCCAGCAGCTTAAACAGGGAAGAAAAACTGTTTTTT. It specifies CASSLNREEKLFF.

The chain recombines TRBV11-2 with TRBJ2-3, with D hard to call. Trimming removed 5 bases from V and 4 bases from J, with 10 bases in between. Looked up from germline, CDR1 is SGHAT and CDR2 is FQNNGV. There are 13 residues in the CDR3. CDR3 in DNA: TGTGCCAGCAGCCCGCGGCTAGCAGATACGCAGTATTTT. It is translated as CASSPRLADTQYF.

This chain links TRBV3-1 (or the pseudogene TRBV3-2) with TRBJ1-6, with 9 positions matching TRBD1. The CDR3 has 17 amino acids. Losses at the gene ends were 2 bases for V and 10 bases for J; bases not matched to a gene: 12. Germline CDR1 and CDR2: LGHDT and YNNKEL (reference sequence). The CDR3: CASSQTPTGGNWSPLHF. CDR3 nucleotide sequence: TGTGCCAGCAGCCAAACCCCGACAGGGGGGAACTGGTCACCCCTCCACTTT.

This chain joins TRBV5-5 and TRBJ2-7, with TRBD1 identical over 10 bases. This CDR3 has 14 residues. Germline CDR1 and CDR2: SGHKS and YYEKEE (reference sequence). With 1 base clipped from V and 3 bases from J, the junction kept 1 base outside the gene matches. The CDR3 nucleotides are TGTGCCAGCAGCTTGCGGACAGGGGGCTACGAGCAGTACTTC. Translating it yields CASSLRTGGYEQYF.

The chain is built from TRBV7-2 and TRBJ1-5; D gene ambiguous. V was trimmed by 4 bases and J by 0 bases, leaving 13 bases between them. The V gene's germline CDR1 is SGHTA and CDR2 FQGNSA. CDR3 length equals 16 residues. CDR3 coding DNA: TGTGCCAGCAGCTCGTTGCAGCATTATAGCAATCAGCCCCAGCATTTT. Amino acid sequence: CASSSLQHYSNQPQHF.

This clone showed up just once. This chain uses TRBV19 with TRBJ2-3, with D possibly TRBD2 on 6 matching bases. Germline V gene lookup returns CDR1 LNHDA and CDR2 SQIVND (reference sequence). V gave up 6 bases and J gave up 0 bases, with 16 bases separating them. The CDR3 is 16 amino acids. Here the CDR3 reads CASRGTGTHSTDTQYF. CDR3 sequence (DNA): TGTGCCAGTAGAGGTACCGGGACTCATAGCACAGATACGCAGTATTTT. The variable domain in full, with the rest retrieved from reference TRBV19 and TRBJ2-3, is DGGITQSPKYLFRKEGQNVTLSCEQNLNHDAMYWYRQDPGQGLRLIYYSQIVNDFQKGDIAEGYSVSREKKESFPLTVTSAQKNPTAFYLCASRGTGTHSTDTQYFGPGTRLTVL.

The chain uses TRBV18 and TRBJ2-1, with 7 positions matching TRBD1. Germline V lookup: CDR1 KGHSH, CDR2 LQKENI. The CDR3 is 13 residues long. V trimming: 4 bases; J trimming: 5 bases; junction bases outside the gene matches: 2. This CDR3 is CASSLGQDNEQFF. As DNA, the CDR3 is TGTGCCAGCTCACTCGGACAGGACAATGAGCAGTTCTTC.

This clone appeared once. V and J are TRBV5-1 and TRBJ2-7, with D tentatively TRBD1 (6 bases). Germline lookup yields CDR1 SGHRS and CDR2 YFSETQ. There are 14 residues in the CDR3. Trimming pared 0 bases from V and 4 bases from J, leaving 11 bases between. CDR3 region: CASSLEGDWYEQYF. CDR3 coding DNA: TGCGCCAGCAGCTTGGAGGGGGATTGGTACGAGCAGTACTTC.

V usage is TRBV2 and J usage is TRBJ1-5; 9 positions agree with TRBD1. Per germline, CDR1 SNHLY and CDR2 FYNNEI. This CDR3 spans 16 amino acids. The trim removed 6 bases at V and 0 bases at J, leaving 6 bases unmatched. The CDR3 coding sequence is TGTGCCAGCAGCACACAGGGGGCCGGTAGCAATCAGCCCCAGCATTTT. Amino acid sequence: CASSTQGAGSNQPQHF.

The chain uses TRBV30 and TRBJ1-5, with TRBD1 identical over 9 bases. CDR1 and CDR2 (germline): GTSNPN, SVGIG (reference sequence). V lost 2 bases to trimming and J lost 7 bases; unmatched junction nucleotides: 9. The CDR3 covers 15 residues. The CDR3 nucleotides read TGTGCCTGGAGTACCGGGACAGGGTTGAACCAGCCCCAGCATTTT. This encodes CAWSTGTGLNQPQHF.

The CDR3 here is CSASKTGVYEQYF. The CDR3 DNA reads as TGCAGTGCTAGTAAAACGGGAGTCTACGAGCAGTACTTC. V and J are TRBV20-1 and TRBJ2-7; tentatively, D is TRBD2 (6 bases). Germline V CDR1 and CDR2: DFQATT, SNEGSKA (reference sequence). The CDR3 is 13 residues long. Between the trimmed V and J ends, which lost 3 bases and 3 bases, there was a span of 12 bases.

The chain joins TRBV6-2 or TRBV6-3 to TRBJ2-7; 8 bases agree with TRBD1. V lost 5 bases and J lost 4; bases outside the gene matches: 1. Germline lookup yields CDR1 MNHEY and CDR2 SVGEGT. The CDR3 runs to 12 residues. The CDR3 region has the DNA TGTGCCAGCAGTAGACAGGGGTACGAGCAGTACTTC. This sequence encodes CASSRQGYEQYF.

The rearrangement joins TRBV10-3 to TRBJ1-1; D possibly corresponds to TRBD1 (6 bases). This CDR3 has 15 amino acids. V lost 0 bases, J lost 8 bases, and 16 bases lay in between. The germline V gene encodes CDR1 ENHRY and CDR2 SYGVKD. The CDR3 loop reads CAISESAGGAGEAFF. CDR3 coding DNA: TGTGCCATCAGTGAGTCGGCTGGGGGGGCTGGAGAAGCTTTCTTT.

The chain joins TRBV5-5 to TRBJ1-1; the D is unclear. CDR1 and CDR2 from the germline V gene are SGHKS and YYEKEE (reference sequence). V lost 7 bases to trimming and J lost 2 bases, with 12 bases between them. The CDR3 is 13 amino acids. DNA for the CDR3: TGTGCCAGCGAGGCTTACGAAAACACTGAAGCTTTCTTT. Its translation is CASEAYENTEAFF. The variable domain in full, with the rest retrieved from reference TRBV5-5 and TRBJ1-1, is DAGVTQSPTHLIKTRGQQVTLRCSPISGHKSVSWYQQVLGQGPQFIFQYYEKEERGRGNFPDRFSARQFPNYSSELNVNALLLGDSALYLCASEAYENTEAFFGQGTRLTVV.

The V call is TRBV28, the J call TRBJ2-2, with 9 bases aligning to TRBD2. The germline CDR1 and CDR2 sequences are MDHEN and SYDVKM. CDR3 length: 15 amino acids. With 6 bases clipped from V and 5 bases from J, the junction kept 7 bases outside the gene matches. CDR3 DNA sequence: TGTGCCAGCAGCGCAGCGGGAGGTCGGACCGGGGAGCTGTTTTTT. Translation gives CASSAAGGRTGELFF.

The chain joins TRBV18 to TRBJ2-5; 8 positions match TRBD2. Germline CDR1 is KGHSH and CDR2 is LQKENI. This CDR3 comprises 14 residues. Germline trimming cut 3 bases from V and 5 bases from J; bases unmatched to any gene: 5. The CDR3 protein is CASSPLAGSETQYF. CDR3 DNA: TGTGCCAGCTCACCTTTAGCGGGATCGGAGACCCAGTACTTC.

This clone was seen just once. The CDR3 sequence: CASSVEGGSNYGYTF. CDR3 nucleotide sequence: TGTGCCAGCAGCGTAGAAGGAGGGTCTAACTATGGCTACACCTTC. The rearrangement links TRBV9 to TRBJ1-2; D is unresolved. Germline loops: CDR1 SGDLS, CDR2 YYNGEE. This CDR3 has 15 residues. V was shortened by 0 bases and J by 0 bases, with 9 bases between the two germline ends.

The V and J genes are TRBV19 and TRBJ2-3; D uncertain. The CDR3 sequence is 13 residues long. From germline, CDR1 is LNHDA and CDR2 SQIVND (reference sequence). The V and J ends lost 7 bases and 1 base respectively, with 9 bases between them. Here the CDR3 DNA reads TGTGCCAGTAATCAGGACGGCACAGATACGCAGTATTTT. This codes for CASNQDGTDTQYF.

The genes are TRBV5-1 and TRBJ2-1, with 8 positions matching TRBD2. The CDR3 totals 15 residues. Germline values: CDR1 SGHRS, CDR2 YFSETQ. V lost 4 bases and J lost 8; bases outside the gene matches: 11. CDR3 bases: TGCGCCAGCAGCCCCACGGGACTAGGTACCCATGAGCAGTTCTTC. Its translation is CASSPTGLGTHEQFF.

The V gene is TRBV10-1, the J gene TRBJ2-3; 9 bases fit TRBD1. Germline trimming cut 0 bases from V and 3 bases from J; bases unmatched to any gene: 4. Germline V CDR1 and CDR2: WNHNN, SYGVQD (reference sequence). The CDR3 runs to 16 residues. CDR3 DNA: TGCGCCAGCAGTGAGTCGATCGGGACAGGGACAGATACGCAGTATTTT. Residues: CASSESIGTGTDTQYF.

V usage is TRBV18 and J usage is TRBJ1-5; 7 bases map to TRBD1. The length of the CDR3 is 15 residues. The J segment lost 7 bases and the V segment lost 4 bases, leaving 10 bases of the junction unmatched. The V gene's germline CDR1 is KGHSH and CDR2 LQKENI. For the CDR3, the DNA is TGTGCCAGCTCACGAGACAGGGACGGAGGGCAGCCCCAGCATTTT. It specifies CASSRDRDGGQPQHF.

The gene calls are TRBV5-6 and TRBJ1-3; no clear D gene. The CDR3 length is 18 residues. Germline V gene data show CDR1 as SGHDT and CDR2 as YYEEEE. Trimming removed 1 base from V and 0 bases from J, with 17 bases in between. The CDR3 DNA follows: TGTGCCAGCAGCTTGAGTCGTGGCTTTCGGAGCTCTGGAAACACCATATATTTT. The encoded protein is CASSLSRGFRSSGNTIYF.

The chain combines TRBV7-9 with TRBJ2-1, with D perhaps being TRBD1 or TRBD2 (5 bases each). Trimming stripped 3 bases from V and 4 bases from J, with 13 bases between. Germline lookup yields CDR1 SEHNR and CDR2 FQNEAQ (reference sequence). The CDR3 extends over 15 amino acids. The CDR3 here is CASSFRRGGYNEQFF. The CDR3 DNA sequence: TGTGCCAGCAGCTTCCGTAGGGGCGGGTACAATGAGCAGTTCTTC.

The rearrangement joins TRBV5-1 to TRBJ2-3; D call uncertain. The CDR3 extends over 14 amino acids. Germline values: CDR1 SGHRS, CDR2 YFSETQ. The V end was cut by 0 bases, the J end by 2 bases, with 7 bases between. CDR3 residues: CASSLADITDTQYF. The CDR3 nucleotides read TGCGCCAGCAGCTTGGCCGACATCACAGATACGCAGTATTTT.

CDR3 region: CASSRNWGNYNEQFF. CDR3 DNA sequence: TGTGCCAGCAGCCGCAATTGGGGGAACTACAATGAGCAGTTCTTC. V and J are TRBV4-2 and TRBJ2-1; D possibly matches TRBD1 or TRBD2 (5 bases each). CDR1 and CDR2 (germline): LGHNA, YNFKEQ. V was cut by 4 bases and J by 3 bases, with 13 bases left in between. The CDR3 totals 15 residues.